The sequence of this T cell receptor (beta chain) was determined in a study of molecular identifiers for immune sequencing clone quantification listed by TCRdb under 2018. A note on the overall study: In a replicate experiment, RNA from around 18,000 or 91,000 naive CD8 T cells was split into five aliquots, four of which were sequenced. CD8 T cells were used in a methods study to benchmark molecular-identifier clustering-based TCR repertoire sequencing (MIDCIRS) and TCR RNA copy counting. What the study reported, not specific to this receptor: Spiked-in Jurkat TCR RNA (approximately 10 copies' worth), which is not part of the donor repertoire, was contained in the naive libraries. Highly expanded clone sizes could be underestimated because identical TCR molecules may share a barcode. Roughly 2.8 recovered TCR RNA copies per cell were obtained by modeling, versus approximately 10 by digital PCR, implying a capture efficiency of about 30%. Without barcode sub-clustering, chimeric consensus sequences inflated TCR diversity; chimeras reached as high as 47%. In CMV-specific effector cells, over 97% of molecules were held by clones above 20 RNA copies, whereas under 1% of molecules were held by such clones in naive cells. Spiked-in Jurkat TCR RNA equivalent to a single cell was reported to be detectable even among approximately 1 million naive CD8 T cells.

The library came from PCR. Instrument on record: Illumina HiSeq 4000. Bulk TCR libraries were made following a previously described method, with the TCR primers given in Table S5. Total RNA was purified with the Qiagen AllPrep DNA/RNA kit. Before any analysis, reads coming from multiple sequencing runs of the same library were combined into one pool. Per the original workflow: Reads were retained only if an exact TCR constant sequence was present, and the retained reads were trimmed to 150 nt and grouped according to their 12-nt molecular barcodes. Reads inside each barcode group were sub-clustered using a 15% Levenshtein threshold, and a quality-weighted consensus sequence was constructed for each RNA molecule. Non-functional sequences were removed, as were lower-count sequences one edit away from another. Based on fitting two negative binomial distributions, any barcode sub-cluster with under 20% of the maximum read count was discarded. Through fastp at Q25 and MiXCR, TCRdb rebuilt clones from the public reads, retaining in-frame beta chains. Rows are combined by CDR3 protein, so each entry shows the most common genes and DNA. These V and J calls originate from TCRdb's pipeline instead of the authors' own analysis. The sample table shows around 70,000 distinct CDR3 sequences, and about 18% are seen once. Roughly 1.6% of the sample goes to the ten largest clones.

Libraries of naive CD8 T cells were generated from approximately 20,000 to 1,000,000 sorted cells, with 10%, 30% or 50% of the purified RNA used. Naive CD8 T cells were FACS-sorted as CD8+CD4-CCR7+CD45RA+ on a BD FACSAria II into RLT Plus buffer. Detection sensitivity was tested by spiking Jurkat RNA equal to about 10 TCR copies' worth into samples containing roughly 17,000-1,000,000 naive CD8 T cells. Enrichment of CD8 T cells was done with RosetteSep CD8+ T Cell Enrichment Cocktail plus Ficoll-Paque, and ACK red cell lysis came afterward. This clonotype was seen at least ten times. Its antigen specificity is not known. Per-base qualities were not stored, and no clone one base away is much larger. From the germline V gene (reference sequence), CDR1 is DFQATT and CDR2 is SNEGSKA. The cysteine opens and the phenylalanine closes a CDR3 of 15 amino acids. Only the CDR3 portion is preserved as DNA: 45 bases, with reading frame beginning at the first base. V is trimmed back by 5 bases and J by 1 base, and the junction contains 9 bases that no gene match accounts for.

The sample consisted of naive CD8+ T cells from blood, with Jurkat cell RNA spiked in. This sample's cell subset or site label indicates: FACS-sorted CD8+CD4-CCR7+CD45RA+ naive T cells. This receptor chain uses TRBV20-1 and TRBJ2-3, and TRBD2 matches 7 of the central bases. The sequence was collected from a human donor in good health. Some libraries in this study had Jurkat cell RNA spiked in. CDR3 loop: CSAPRLAWGTDTQYF. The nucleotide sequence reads TGCAGTGCTCCACGACTAGCTTGGGGCACAGATACGCAGTATTTT.